Listed below are T cell receptor beta chains from one sample, sequenced in a study of T cell responses to AZD1222 COVID-19 vaccine. Assay: immunoSEQ multiplex PCR; the TCRdb copy retains only in-frame clones and omits some. This sample has about 180,000 clones, with around 90% found just once. Sequencing used peripheral blood, obtained on day 0 of AZD1222 vaccination. These receptors all stem from an adult in good health. Each CDR3 is given with its conserved first and last residue.

>TRBV5-1|TRBJ1-6
CASSLGQGPWGSSYNSPLHF
>TRBV6-5|TRBJ1-1
CASSGQGVLAEAFF
>TRBV18|TRBJ1-6
CASAIKTGYSNLGLFSPLHF
>TRBV19|TRBJ1-1
CASSMGLRMNTEAFF
>TRBV29-1|TRBJ2-1
CSAGGLPYNEQFF
>TRBV5-1|TRBJ1-4
CASSPGTPGQGAPGEKLFF
>TRBV28|TRBJ1-5
CASRGGEISNQPQHF
>TRBV7-2|TRBJ2-1
CASSLVGGRQGEQFF
>TRBV5-1|TRBJ2-1
CASSLAGTGRINEQFF
>TRBV6-4|TRBJ1-1
CASRRDRSFVEAFF
>TRBV6-5|TRBJ1-1
CASTTGGSVAFF
>TRBV5-5|TRBJ1-1
CASSLDILGTEAFF
>TRBV2|TRBJ1-1
CASSVQFTEAFF
>TRBV10-2|TRBJ1-4
CASSRDSNEKLFF
>TRBV10-3|TRBJ1-2
CAISESGHYGYTF
>TRBV19|TRBJ2-3
CASRRDTSTDTQYF
>TRBV9|TRBJ2-7
CASSPGNSDYEQYF
>TRBV11-3|TRBJ2-1
CASSPGQTSGRVYNEQFF
>TRBV11-2|TRBJ2-2
CASSQLAGGPGELFF
>TRBV5-4|TRBJ1-2
CAVIQGGTLKSNYGYTF
>TRBV10-3|TRBJ2-7
CAISESSSSYEQYF
>TRBV5-5|TRBJ1-4
CASSPPSVGLEGKLFF
>TRBV7-2|TRBJ2-2
CASSLRPASGANTGELFF
>TRBV10-3|TRBJ1-5
CAISESRQASNQPQHF
>TRBV10-3|TRBJ1-6
CAISENSNSPLHF
>TRBV24-1|TRBJ1-2
CATSDPSGENYGYTF
>TRBV3-1/TRBV3-2|TRBJ2-1
CASSQEVGLGVSYNEQFF
>TRBV6-2/TRBV6-3|TRBJ1-2
CASSSDSYGYTF
>TRBV11-2|TRBJ1-5
CASSFQGRDQPQHF
>TRBV10-3|TRBJ1-5
CAISSVTGSQPQHF
>TRBV5-4|TRBJ1-6
CASSLPGSGVSPLHF
>TRBV5-1|TRBJ1-1
CASSLIPGTEAFF
>TRBV7-3|TRBJ1-1
CASSSRDRERAFF
>TRBV27|TRBJ1-2
CASRAGGRGGYTF
>TRBV6-2/TRBV6-3|TRBJ2-2
CASSLAGSYTGELFF
>TRBV19|TRBJ2-1
CASIGRGAASYNEQFF
>TRBV28|TRBJ2-5
CASSLLASETQYF
>TRBV3-1/TRBV3-2|TRBJ1-1
CASRSGGHGSEAFF
>TRBV6-5|TRBJ1-5
CASWRDRTSNQPQHF
>TRBV11-2|TRBJ2-7
CASSRGGRLDEQYF
>TRBV2|TRBJ2-2
CATHDKNTGELFF
>TRBV28|TRBJ1-2
CASRLSGTGWGYTF
>TRBV28|TRBJ1-1
CASSADIRRAFF
>TRBV20-1|TRBJ2-5
CSAWGTETQYF
>TRBV30|TRBJ1-4
CAWSRRTGPLGLFF
>TRBV6-6|TRBJ2-2
CASTTSGSTGELFF
>TRBV7-2|TRBJ2-1
CASSLSSTGGYNEQFF
>TRBV5-6|TRBJ1-6
CASSDDGIGNSPLHF
>TRBV5-1|TRBJ2-7
CASSLGDGLYEQYF
>TRBV12-3/TRBV12-4|TRBJ1-1
CASSDGPNTEAFF
>TRBV11-2|TRBJ1-6
CASSLAQGGSPLHF
>TRBV9|TRBJ2-5
CASSVGRGPPQETQYF